This record covers a single T cell receptor beta chain. This specimen comes from a study of PD-L1 blockade in urothelial cancer. Method: immunoSEQ multiplex PCR; TCRdb's copy keeps in-frame clones and lacks some. The sample contains about 20,000 clones, 80% to 90% of which appear only once. CDR3 length equals 15 residues. Trimming took 1 base from V and 10 from J, leaving 17 bases between them. CDR1 is SGHNT and CDR2 is YYREEE in the germline V gene (reference sequence). Sequencing was performed on PBMCs, taken around atezolizumab (anti-PD-L1) treatment. The sequence was collected from a man aged 50 to 59 with urothelial cancer. V and J are TRBV5-4 and TRBJ1-4, with a possible D match to TRBD1 (6 bases). CDR3 amino acids: CASSLSAGDVGKLFF. The CDR3, as DNA: TGTGCCAGCAGCTTGTCGGCAGGGGACGTCGGAAAACTGTTTTTT.